This T cell receptor (beta chain) was recovered during a study of blood T cell repertoires in COVID-19. Study-wide background: Sites in the United States, Italy and Spain provided acute and convalescent COVID-19 samples.

In its sample, this clone was seen once. Sequencing was performed with immunoSEQ multiplex PCR; in TCRdb, only in-frame clones are kept and a portion is missing. Among around 200,000 clones listed, 84% were seen once. With 2 bases removed from V and 6 bases from J, the gap between germline ends came to 17 bases. The germline gives CDR1 MRHNA, CDR2 SNTAGT. The CDR3 covers 16 residues. Those enrolled, adults aged about 18 to 89 years, came from about 24 US areas. J is TRBJ1-5 and V is TRBV6-4; no clear D. Sequencing was performed on PBMCs or T cells enriched from blood (not recorded which). This receptor was identified in a woman aged 25 to 39 who had recovered from COVID-19. CDR3 bases: TGTGCCAGCAGTGACGGGAGGGCTCGGTATTCTCAGCCCCAGCATTTT. Amino acid sequence: CASSDGRARYSQPQHF.